This TCR beta chain stems from a study of blood T cell repertoires in COVID-19. Whole-study context: Acute and convalescent COVID-19 samples came from the United States, Italy and Spain. Sources were T cells, B-cell-depleted T cells, or PBMCs; the material itself was cDNA or gDNA.

Trimming cost V 1 base and J 0 bases, with 7 bases left between them. Germline CDR1 and CDR2: MGHRA and YSYEKL. The CDR3 totals 15 residues. Per the authors' pipeline: Amplification of reference gene primers was used by the study to estimate nucleated cell counts. The assay was immunoSEQ multiplex PCR, and TCRdb's table has in-frame clones only and misses some. D and trimming come from the DNA, and the V and J calls and clone size come from that table. Of approximately 140,000 clones in the sample, approximately 85% are singletons; the top ten hold 6.5% to 9.5%. Seattle participants joined during active infection and were tracked over time. This clone has a handful of counts.

The receptor comes from a woman aged 60-75 years with COVID-19, enrolled during active disease. The chain joins TRBV4-1 to TRBJ2-4; no clear D. The sequenced sample was peripheral blood. CDR3 loop: CASSQGRLAKNIQYF. The CDR3 nucleotides read TGCGCCAGCAGCCAAGGCAGGCTAGCCAAAAACATTCAGTACTTC.